This is a list of T cell receptor beta chains from one sample in a study of blood T cell repertoires in COVID-19. The repertoire was sequenced with immunoSEQ multiplex PCR; TCRdb's copy has only in-frame clones and lacks some. The sample consists of 120,000 or so clones, about 92% of them appearing once. The sequencing input was peripheral blood. Receptors were obtained from a man aged 50 to 59 with active COVID-19. Each CDR3 is given with its conserved first and last residue. A D gene is named only where the DNA matches it firmly.

cdr3_aa	cdr3_nt	d_call	v_call	j_call
CASSSNPKAGNQPQHF	TGTGCCAGCAGTTCGAATCCTAAGGCGGGCAATCAGCCCCAGCATTTT	.	TRBV6-5	TRBJ1-5
CASSLELGANYGYTF	TGTGCCAGCAGCTTAGAACTGGGGGCAAACTATGGCTACACCTTC	.	TRBV13	TRBJ1-2
CASSQDPSAYSYNEQFF	TGCGCCAGCAGCCAAGATCCTAGCGCATACTCCTACAATGAGCAGTTCTTC	.	TRBV4-1	TRBJ2-1
CASSLGSGGILNTEAFF	TGTGCCAGCAGCTTAGGGTCAGGGGGCATTTTGAACACTGAAGCTTTCTTT	TRBD1	TRBV7-9	TRBJ1-1
CSVLRDISNTEAFF	TGCAGCGTTCTCCGGGACATATCGAACACTGAAGCTTTCTTT	.	TRBV29-1	TRBJ1-1
CASSLLEGQYGDEQFF	TGTGCCAGCAGCTTACTAGAGGGACAGTATGGCGATGAGCAGTTCTTC	TRBD1	TRBV7-6	TRBJ2-1
CSVGGNEQFF	TGCAGCGTGGGGGGCAATGAGCAGTTCTTC	.	TRBV29-1	TRBJ2-1
CASKARPSGRYNEQFF	TGTGCCAGTAAAGCCAGACCTAGCGGACGCTACAATGAGCAGTTCTTC	TRBD2	TRBV19	TRBJ2-1
CASSDRSLNTEAFF	TGTGCCAGTTCCGACAGGAGCTTGAACACTGAAGCTTTCTTT	.	TRBV19	TRBJ1-1
CASSPSGSSTDTQYF	TGTGCCAGCAGCCCTAGCGGGAGTAGCACAGATACGCAGTATTTT	TRBD2	TRBV7-2	TRBJ2-3
CASSTGTGDSYNSPLHF	TGCGCCAGCAGCACCGGGACAGGGGACTCCTATAATTCACCCCTCCACTTT	TRBD1	TRBV5-1	TRBJ1-6
CASSFSGQKGATEAFF	TGTGCCAGCAGCTTTTCGGGACAGAAAGGGGCAACTGAAGCTTTCTTT	TRBD1	TRBV7-3	TRBJ1-1
CASSLQRSAGANVLTF	TGTGCCAGCAGCTTACAAAGGAGTGCTGGGGCCAACGTCCTGACTTTC	.	TRBV7-2	TRBJ2-6
CASSPGVRETQYF	TGTGCCAGCAGCCCAGGGGTGAGGGAGACCCAGTACTTC	.	TRBV7-7	TRBJ2-5
CASSAIRTGDGYTF	TGCGCCAGCAGTGCCATACGGACAGGGGATGGCTACACCTTC	TRBD1	TRBV10-2	TRBJ1-2
CASSLGQKPVYYGYTF	TGTGCCAGCAGCTTAGGACAAAAACCCGTTTACTATGGCTACACCTTC	.	TRBV7-9	TRBJ1-2